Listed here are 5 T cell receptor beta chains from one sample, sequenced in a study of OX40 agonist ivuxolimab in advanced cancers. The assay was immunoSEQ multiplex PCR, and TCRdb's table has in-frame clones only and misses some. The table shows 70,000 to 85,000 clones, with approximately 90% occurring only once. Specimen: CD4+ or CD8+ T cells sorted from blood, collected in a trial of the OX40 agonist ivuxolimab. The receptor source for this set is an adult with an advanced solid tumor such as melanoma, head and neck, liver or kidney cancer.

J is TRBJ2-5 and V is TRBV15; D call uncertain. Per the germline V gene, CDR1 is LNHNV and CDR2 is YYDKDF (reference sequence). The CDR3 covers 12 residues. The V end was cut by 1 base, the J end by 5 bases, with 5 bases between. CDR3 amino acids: CATSRGRETQYF. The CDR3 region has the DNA TGTGCCACCAGCAGAGGGCGGGAGACCCAGTACTTC.

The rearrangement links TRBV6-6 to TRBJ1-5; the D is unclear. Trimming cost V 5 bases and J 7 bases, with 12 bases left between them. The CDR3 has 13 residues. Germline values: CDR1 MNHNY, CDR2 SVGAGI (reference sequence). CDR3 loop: CASSPRIGQPQHF. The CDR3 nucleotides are TGTGCCAGCAGTCCCCGTATCGGGCAGCCCCAGCATTTT.

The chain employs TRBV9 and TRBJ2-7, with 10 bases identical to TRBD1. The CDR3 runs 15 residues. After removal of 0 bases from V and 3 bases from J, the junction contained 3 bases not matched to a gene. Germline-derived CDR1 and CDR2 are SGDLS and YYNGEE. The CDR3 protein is CASSVAGTGVYEQYF. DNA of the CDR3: TGTGCCAGCAGCGTAGCGGGGACAGGGGTCTACGAGCAGTACTTC. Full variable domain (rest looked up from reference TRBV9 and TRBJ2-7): DSGVTQTPKHLITATGQRVTLRCSPRSGDLSVYWYQQSLDQGLQFLIQYYNGEERAKGNILERFSAQQFPDLHSELNLSSLELGDSALYFCASSVAGTGVYEQYFGPGTRLTVT.

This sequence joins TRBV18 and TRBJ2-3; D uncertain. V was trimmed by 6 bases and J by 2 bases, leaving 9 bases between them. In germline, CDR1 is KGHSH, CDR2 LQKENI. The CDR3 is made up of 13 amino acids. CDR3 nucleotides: TGTGCCAGCTCCCGTGGGCCCACAGATACGCAGTATTTT. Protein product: CASSRGPTDTQYF.

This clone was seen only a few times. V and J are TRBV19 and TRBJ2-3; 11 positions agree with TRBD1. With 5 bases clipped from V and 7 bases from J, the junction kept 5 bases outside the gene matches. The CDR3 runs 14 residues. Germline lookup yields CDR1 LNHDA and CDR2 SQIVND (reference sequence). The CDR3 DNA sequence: TGTGCCAGTAGTCCTCGGGACAGGGGGAATACGCAGTATTTT. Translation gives CASSPRDRGNTQYF.